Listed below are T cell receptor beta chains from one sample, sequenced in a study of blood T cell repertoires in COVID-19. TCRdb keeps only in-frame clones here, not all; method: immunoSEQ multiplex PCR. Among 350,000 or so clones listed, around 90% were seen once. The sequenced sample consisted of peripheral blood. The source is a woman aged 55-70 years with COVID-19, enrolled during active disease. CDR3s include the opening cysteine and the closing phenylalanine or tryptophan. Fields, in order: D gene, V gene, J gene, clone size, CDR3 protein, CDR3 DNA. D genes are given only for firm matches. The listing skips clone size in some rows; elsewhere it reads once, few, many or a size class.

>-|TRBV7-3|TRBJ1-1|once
CASSLTGQRNTEAFF
TGTGCCAGCAGCTTGACAGGACAGAGGAACACTGAAGCTTTCTTT
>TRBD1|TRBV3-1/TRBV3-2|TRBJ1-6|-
CASSYGTANSPLHF
TGTGCCAGCAGTTACGGGACAGCCAATTCACCCCTCCACTTT
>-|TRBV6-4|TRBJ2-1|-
CASSPGLKGDEQFF
TGTGCCAGCAGCCCGGGACTCAAAGGCGATGAGCAGTTCTTC
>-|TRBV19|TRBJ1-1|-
CASSNRKNTEAFF
TGTGCCAGTAGTAATAGAAAGAACACTGAAGCTTTCTTT
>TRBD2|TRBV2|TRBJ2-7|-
CASNQRGGRRDEQYF
TGTGCCAGCAATCAGCGGGGGGGCCGGCGCGACGAGCAGTACTTC
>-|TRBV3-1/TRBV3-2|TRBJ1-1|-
CASSERTNTEAFF
TGTGCCAGCAGCGAGCGCACGAACACTGAAGCTTTCTTT
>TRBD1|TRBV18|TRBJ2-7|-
CASSPRTGGDEQYF
TGTGCCAGCTCTCCAAGGACAGGGGGCGACGAGCAGTACTTC
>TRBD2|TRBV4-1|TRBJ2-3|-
CASSPTSGGTDTQYF
TGCGCCAGCAGCCCGACTAGCGGGGGTACAGATACGCAGTATTTT
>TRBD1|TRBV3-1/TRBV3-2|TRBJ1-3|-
CASSLDRDRGPIYF
TGTGCCAGCAGCCTTGATAGGGACAGGGGCCCCATATATTTT
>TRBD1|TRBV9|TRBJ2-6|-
CASSADRGYRSGANVLTF
TGTGCCAGCAGCGCGGACAGGGGGTATAGGTCTGGGGCCAACGTCCTGACTTTC
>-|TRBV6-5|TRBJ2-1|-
CASTRPGYDEQFF
TGTGCCAGCACCCGTCCAGGGTATGATGAGCAGTTCTTC
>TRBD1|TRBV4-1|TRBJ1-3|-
CASSQGDRGLDTIYF
TGCGCCAGCAGCCAAGGGGACAGGGGGCTTGACACCATATATTTT
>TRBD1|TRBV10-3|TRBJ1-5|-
CAISESGTGEFGQPQHF
TGTGCCATCAGTGAGTCAGGGACAGGGGAGTTCGGTCAGCCCCAGCATTTT
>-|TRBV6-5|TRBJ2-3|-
CASSYVTSSDTQYF
TGTGCCAGCAGTTACGTCACTAGTTCGGATACGCAGTATTTT
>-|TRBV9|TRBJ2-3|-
CASSVGVPGTDTQYF
TGTGCCAGCAGCGTAGGAGTGCCGGGAACAGATACGCAGTATTTT
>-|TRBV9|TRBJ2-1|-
CASSVEEFSYNEQFF
TGTGCCAGCAGCGTAGAAGAATTTAGCTACAATGAGCAGTTCTTC
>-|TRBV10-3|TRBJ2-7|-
CAIRDTRTYEQYF
TGTGCCATCAGGGACACCAGAACTTACGAGCAGTACTTC
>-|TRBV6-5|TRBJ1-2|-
CASSYGQYGYTF
TGTGCCAGCAGTTACGGGCAGTATGGCTACACCTTC
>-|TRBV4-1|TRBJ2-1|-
CASSQGAGLYNEQFF
TGCGCCAGCAGCCAAGGAGCAGGACTGTACAATGAGCAGTTCTTC
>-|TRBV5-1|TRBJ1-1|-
CASSWSRGNTEAFF
TGCGCCAGCAGCTGGTCCCGGGGAAACACTGAAGCTTTCTTT
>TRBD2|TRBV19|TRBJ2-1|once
CASRKIAGGHHEQFF
TGTGCCAGTAGGAAAATAGCGGGGGGGCACCATGAGCAGTTCTTC